This T cell receptor (beta chain) was sequenced in a study of blood T cell repertoires in COVID-19. In germline, CDR1 is SGHRS, CDR2 YFSETQ. Trimming took 5 bases from V and 6 from J, leaving 14 bases between them. The CDR3 is made up of 13 amino acids. Per the original methods: From reference gene primer amplification, estimates of nucleated cell counts were derived. Profiling relied on immunoSEQ multiplex PCR, and the TCRdb table lists in-frame clones only, not all of them. V, J and clone size are those of that table, while D and trimming were read from the DNA. This sample has around 130,000 clones, with around four fifths found just once. Grouping used clinical history reported by participants in a survey and questionnaire.

Source material: PBMCs or T cells enriched from blood (not recorded which). The chain has TRBV5-1 and TRBJ1-2, with D possibly being TRBD1 (6 bases). The receptor was isolated from a man aged 35 to 55 with acute COVID-19. CDR3 loop: CASSPGQTNGYTF. Written as DNA, the CDR3 is TGCGCCAGCAGTCCAGGACAGACCAATGGCTACACCTTC.